This T cell receptor (beta chain) was observed in a study of cytomegalovirus exposure and HLA in healthy donors. Study conclusions and caveats: For TCR beta chains, V- and J-gene trimming was later linked to a missense DCLRE1C variant. The later analysis indicated that the majority of CMV-associated TCR beta chains appeared HLA-restricted. Reports indicate that TCR beta sequences accurately predicted the HLA-A and HLA-B alleles of most subjects.

This clone was picked up a small number of times. Its antigen is as yet unknown. The same CDR3 is also encoded by other DNA sequences in this sample. The CDR3 length is 13 residues. Trimming pared 5 bases from V and 0 bases from J, leaving 5 bases between. CDR1 MNHNY and CDR2 SVGAGI come from the germline V gene (reference sequence). PCR used 60 Vbeta primers and 13 Jbeta primers. Here immunoSEQ multiplex PCR was the method, and the copy in TCRdb shows in-frame clones only, minus some. This sample has around 88,000 clones, with around 73% found just once. Material: PBMCs. This receptor was obtained from a woman in her forties in good health and CMV-seropositive. The genes are TRBV6-6 and TRBJ1-5; D is uncertain. The CDR3 DNA is TGTGCCAGCAGTCCAAATAGCAATCAGCCCCAGCATTTT. Its protein product is CASSPNSNQPQHF.